Listed here is a single T cell receptor beta chain. This record comes from a study of blood T cell repertoires in COVID-19. The repertoire was sequenced with immunoSEQ multiplex PCR; TCRdb's copy has only in-frame clones and lacks some. Found here are some 150,000 clones, about 79% of them singletons; the top ten hold 3% to 3.5%. The length of the CDR3 is 13 residues. Germline V CDR1 and CDR2: SGDLS, YYNGEE. Trimming left V 4 bases short and J 7 bases short, with 11 bases between. This chain joins TRBV9 and TRBJ1-4; tentative D call: TRBD1 (5 bases). Material for sequencing was peripheral blood. The clonotype comes from an elderly woman with acute or convalescent COVID-19. This CDR3 reads CASSTGGSEKLFF. In nucleotides, the CDR3 is TGTGCCAGCAGCACCGGGGGGTCTGAAAAACTGTTTTTT.